The T cell receptor beta chain under discussion was sequenced for a study of T cell responses to AZD1222 COVID-19 vaccine. Generated by immunoSEQ multiplex PCR, the TCRdb table keeps only in-frame clones and is missing some. The table shows some 100,000 clones, with about 86% occurring only once. As for this clone: Antigen specificity is unknown.

The CDR3 sequence is 17 residues long. Germline V gene data show CDR1 as ENHRY and CDR2 as SYGVKD. Deletions cut 1 base from V and 0 bases from J, with 13 bases between. General study points: Among the donors, most were white British and more were female, and clonal diversity was possibly underestimated. Baseline antibody screening turned up just six seropositive AZD1222 recipients.

The specimen was peripheral blood, collected on day 0 of AZD1222 vaccination. The TCR originated in an adult in good health. V and J are TRBV10-3 and TRBJ1-5; a possible D gene is TRBD1 (5 bases). The CDR3: CAISEYLSGLSNQPQHF. CDR3 bases: TGTGCCATCAGTGAGTACCTGTCGGGGCTTAGCAATCAGCCCCAGCATTTT.